These T cell receptor beta chains were read from a single sample in a study of T cell changes during pregnancy in multiple sclerosis. The protocol was immunoSEQ multiplex PCR, while the TCRdb copy is restricted to in-frame clones and leaves out a portion. The sample consists of around 69,000 clones, over 85% of them appearing once. This specimen was peripheral blood, taken in the third trimester of pregnancy. These receptors were collected from a female donor with multiple sclerosis, enrolled in a pregnancy study. Both conserved end residues are part of each CDR3. A D gene is named only where the DNA matches it firmly. The listing skips clone size in some rows; elsewhere it reads once, few, many or a size class.

size,D,V,J,length,CDR3,DNA
NA,NA,TRBV18,TRBJ2-5,14,CASSPAEFSETQYF,TGTGCCAGCTCACCCGCGGAATTTTCCGAGACCCAGTACTTC
NA,NA,TRBV29-1,TRBJ2-1,12,CSVARDSNEQFF,TGCAGCGTTGCCCGGGACTCCAATGAGCAGTTCTTC
NA,NA,TRBV2,TRBJ1-1,15,CASSELRRRYTEAFF,TGTGCCAGCAGTGAACTCCGGCGGAGGTACACTGAAGCTTTCTTT
NA,NA,TRBV2,TRBJ2-7,13,CASRADTSYEQYF,TGTGCCAGCAGGGCGGACACCTCCTACGAGCAGTACTTC
NA,TRBD2,TRBV5-1,TRBJ2-3,14,CASSLKGGADTQYF,TGCGCCAGCAGCTTGAAGGGAGGGGCAGATACGCAGTATTTT
NA,TRBD1,TRBV2,TRBJ2-1,16,CASSGGQVFSYNEQFF,TGTGCCAGCAGTGGGGGACAGGTATTCTCCTACAATGAGCAGTTCTTC
NA,NA,TRBV13,TRBJ2-7,15,CASSLRPGGIYEQYF,TGTGCCAGCAGCTTAAGGCCAGGGGGGATCTACGAGCAGTACTTC
NA,TRBD1,TRBV9,TRBJ2-5,17,CASSVVSGGGLRETQYF,TGTGCCAGCAGCGTAGTTTCAGGGGGCGGCTTGAGGGAGACCCAGTACTTC
NA,TRBD2,TRBV6-6,TRBJ2-7,14,CASSPPGLVSEQYF,TGTGCCAGCAGTCCCCCCGGACTAGTCTCCGAGCAGTACTTC
NA,TRBD1,TRBV27,TRBJ1-2,15,CASSQDRSPGYGYTF,TGTGCCAGCAGTCAGGACAGGTCCCCGGGCTATGGCTACACCTTC
NA,TRBD2,TRBV5-1,TRBJ2-1,17,CASSQGLAESSYNEQFF,TGCGCCAGCAGCCAGGGACTAGCGGAGAGCTCCTACAATGAGCAGTTCTTC
NA,NA,TRBV4-2,TRBJ1-2,15,CASSQPRTETYGYTF,TGTGCCAGCAGCCAACCTCGGACAGAAACCTATGGCTACACCTTC
NA,TRBD1,TRBV28,TRBJ2-3,14,CASSSGGAADTQYF,TGTGCCAGCAGTTCAGGGGGCGCAGCAGATACGCAGTATTTT
NA,NA,TRBV4-2,TRBJ2-4,15,CASSQLLGEGDIQYF,TGTGCCAGCAGCCAACTCCTTGGGGAAGGGGACATTCAGTACTTC
NA,NA,TRBV5-6,TRBJ1-5,15,CASSYLGEFSQPQHF,TGTGCCAGCAGTTACCTCGGGGAGTTCAGTCAGCCCCAGCATTTT
NA,TRBD2,TRBV6-6,TRBJ2-7,15,CASSYSLREGLGQYF,TGTGCCAGCAGTTACTCGTTGCGGGAGGGGTTAGGGCAGTACTTC
NA,TRBD1,TRBV9,TRBJ2-5,15,CASSVGDRNQETQYF,TGTGCCAGCAGCGTAGGGGACAGAAACCAAGAGACCCAGTACTTC
NA,NA,TRBV4-1,TRBJ1-6,15,CASSQEPGRGSPLHF,TGCGCCAGCAGCCAAGAGCCGGGCCGGGGTTCACCCCTCCACTTT
once,TRBD1,TRBV27,TRBJ2-7,14,CASSWTGGQSEQYF,TGTGCCAGCAGTTGGACAGGGGGCCAAAGCGAGCAGTACTTC
NA,TRBD2,TRBV18,TRBJ2-7,15,CASHGLAGDTYEQYF,TGTGCCAGCCATGGACTAGCGGGAGACACCTACGAGCAGTACTTC
once,TRBD2,TRBV20-1,TRBJ2-7,10,CSARELAGYF,TGCAGTGCTAGAGAGCTAGCGGGGTACTTC
NA,NA,TRBV6-1,TRBJ2-7,16,CASSALRLADFYEQYF,TGTGCCAGCAGTGCCTTAAGACTGGCGGACTTTTACGAGCAGTACTTC
NA,NA,TRBV19,TRBJ1-2,16,CASSLRGGATDNGYTF,TGTGCCAGTAGTCTCCGGGGCGGGGCAACCGATAATGGCTACACCTTC
NA,NA,TRBV6-5,TRBJ2-3,13,CASSPIGTDTQYF,TGTGCCAGCAGCCCAATAGGCACAGATACGCAGTATTTT
NA,NA,TRBV28,TRBJ2-3,11,CASSLEETQYF,TGTGCCAGCAGTTTAGAGGAAACGCAGTATTTT
NA,TRBD2,TRBV7-7,TRBJ2-2,15,CASSLVASGTGELFF,TGTGCTAGCAGCTTAGTAGCTAGCGGCACCGGGGAGCTGTTTTTT
NA,NA,TRBV21-1,TRBJ2-7,16,CASSVERRDRAYEQYF,TGTGCCAGCAGTGTGGAACGCCGGGACAGGGCCTACGAGCAGTACTTC
NA,TRBD2,TRBV28,TRBJ2-1,18,CASLGLAGGTPPYNEQFF,TGTGCCAGCCTTGGGCTAGCGGGAGGAACCCCTCCCTACAATGAGCAGTTCTTC
NA,TRBD1,TRBV19,TRBJ1-5,12,CASTTGAQPQHF,TGTGCCAGTACCACAGGGGCTCAGCCCCAGCATTTT
NA,TRBD2,TRBV5-4,TRBJ2-5,14,CASSLLAGQETQYF,TGTGCCAGCAGCTTACTAGCGGGACAAGAGACCCAGTACTTC
NA,TRBD1,TRBV27,TRBJ1-2,13,CASSRTGVDGYTF,TGTGCCAGCAGCCGTACAGGGGTTGATGGCTACACCTTC
NA,NA,TRBV10-1,TRBJ2-4,14,CASSRTADKNIQYF,TGCGCCAGCAGTCGGACAGCCGACAAAAACATTCAGTACTTC